These T cell receptor beta chains were read from a single sample in a study of post-analysis software for immune sequencing data. TCRdb ran MiXCR on the PCR reads and lists one entry per CDR3 protein. The table records roughly 580,000 distinct CDR3 sequences, around 40% of them present only once. Sequencing was carried out using blood. These receptors were collected from a girl aged 5 to 17 with multiple sclerosis. Each CDR3 is given with its conserved first and last residue. The D gene is left open where the match is weak. Clone size is stated in some rows and not others, as once, few, many or a class when expanded.

>TRBJ1-2|TRBV20-1|few|.
CSARDSPSILPNYGYTF
TGCAGTGCTAGGGATAGTCCGTCGATTCTACCTAACTATGGCTACACCTTC
>TRBJ2-3|TRBV20-1|.|TRBD1
CSAPRDRPTDTQYF
TGCAGTGCTCCTCGGGACAGACCCACGGATACGCAGTATTTT
>TRBJ2-1|TRBV5-1|.|TRBD2
CASSAILAGGHNEQFF
TGCGCCAGCAGCGCAATCCTAGCGGGAGGGCACAATGAGCAGTTCTTC
>TRBJ2-7|TRBV7-7|few|TRBD1
CASSLSSGTVYEQYF
TGTGCCAGCAGCTTAAGTTCGGGGACAGTCTACGAGCAGTACTTC
>TRBJ2-5|TRBV2|once|TRBD2
CASSEWLAGGEETQYF
TGTGCCAGCAGTGAATGGCTAGCGGGGGGGGAAGAGACCCAGTACTTC
>TRBJ1-1|TRBV6-5|.|.
CASSTNTEAFF
TGTGCCAGCAGTACCAACACCGAAGCTTTCTTT
>TRBJ2-7|TRBV7-6|.|.
CASSLEPADYEQYF
TGTGCCAGCAGCTTAGAGCCTGCAGACTACGAGCAGTACTTC
>TRBJ2-7|TRBV19|few|.
CASSIDGRPYEQYF
TGTGCCAGTAGTATAGATGGACGGCCCTACGAGCAGTACTTC
>TRBJ1-1|TRBV9|few|.
CASSVVGRPPGVNTEAFF
TGTGCCAGCAGCGTAGTAGGGAGACCTCCAGGGGTCAACACTGAAGCTTTCTTT
>TRBJ2-1|TRBV29-1|.|.
CSVIGSVYNEQFF
TGCAGCGTTATCGGGAGTGTCTACAATGAGCAGTTCTTC
>TRBJ2-7|TRBV10-3|once|TRBD2
CAISETSGDYEQYF
TGTGCCATCAGTGAGACTAGCGGGGACTACGAGCAGTACTTC
>TRBJ2-3|TRBV25-1|.|.
CASRATHDTDTQYF
TGTGCCAGCAGGGCGACCCACGACACAGATACGCAGTATTTT
>TRBJ2-1|TRBV4-2|.|TRBD1
CASSQTDRAFYNEQFF
TGTGCCAGCAGCCAAACAGACAGGGCCTTCTACAATGAGCAGTTCTTC
>TRBJ2-5|TRBV20-1|few|TRBD2
CSAPAQRGKQETQYF
TGCAGTGCCCCGGCCCAGCGGGGGAAACAAGAGACCCAGTACTTC
>TRBJ1-4|TRBV14|.|.
CASSHIGTLSEKLFF
TGTGCCAGCAGCCACATTGGGACACTCAGTGAAAAACTGTTTTTT
>TRBJ2-1|TRBV5-1|.|.
CASSFNGTGYLSPYNEQFF
TGCGCCAGCAGCTTCAACGGGACCGGATATTTAAGCCCCTACAATGAGCAGTTCTTC
>TRBJ2-7|TRBV4-1|.|TRBD1
CASSPKTGEEFDEQYF
TGCGCCAGCAGCCCTAAGACAGGGGAAGAGTTTGACGAGCAGTACTTC
>TRBJ2-7|TRBV28|once|.
CASIQGGGLHEQYF
TGTGCCAGCATCCAGGGGGGAGGACTTCACGAGCAGTACTTC
>TRBJ1-1|TRBV5-1|few|.
CASSFSGGAEAFF
TGCGCCAGCAGCTTTTCAGGAGGCGCTGAAGCTTTCTTT
>TRBJ1-5|TRBV5-1|.|.
CASSLDGGGPQHF
TGCGCCAGCAGCTTGGACGGTGGGGGGCCCCAGCATTTT
>TRBJ2-6|TRBV12-3/TRBV12-4|.|.
CASMQSSGANVLTF
TGTGCCAGCATGCAGAGCTCTGGGGCCAACGTCCTGACTTTC
>TRBJ2-3|TRBV24-1|few|.
CATSPKAGTQYF
TGTGCCACCAGCCCGAAGGCGGGTACGCAGTATTTT
>TRBJ2-2|TRBV28|.|.
CASSLTKWGIQNTGELFF
TGTGCCAGCAGTTTAACGAAGTGGGGGATACAGAACACCGGGGAGCTGTTTTTT
>TRBJ1-2|TRBV6-6|.|.
CASTSLLANYGYTF
TGTGCCAGCACCTCTCTCTTAGCTAACTATGGCTACACCTTC
>TRBJ2-3|TRBV20-1|few|.
CSAEAPSSTDTRYF
TGCAGTGCCGAGGCCCCCTCTAGCACGGATACGCGGTATTTT
>TRBJ2-3|TRBV7-2|.|.
CASSLGPVLSTDTQYF
TGTGCCAGCAGCTTAGGTCCAGTACTGAGCACAGATACGCAGTATTTT
>TRBJ1-5|TRBV7-9|.|.
CASSLGWGTDNQPQHF
TGTGCCAGCAGCTTAGGGTGGGGCACAGACAATCAGCCCCAGCATTTT
>TRBJ2-5|TRBV12-3/TRBV12-4|few|.
CASRPKTGRGYQETQYF
TGTGCCAGCAGACCGAAAACAGGTCGGGGGTACCAAGAGACCCAGTACTTC
>TRBJ1-1|TRBV7-9|.|.
CASSLLTAGTEAFF
TGTGCCAGCAGCTTGTTAACAGCCGGGACTGAAGCTTTCTTT
>TRBJ2-5|TRBV29-1|.|.
CSVETGETQYF
TGCAGCGTTGAAACAGGAGAGACCCAGTACTTC
>TRBJ2-5|TRBV20-1|few|.
CSARDLKETQYF
TGCAGTGCTAGAGATTTGAAGGAGACCCAGTACTTC
>TRBJ2-3|TRBV12-3/TRBV12-4|few|.
CASSLSMGQYF
TGTGCCAGCAGTTTATCAATGGGGCAGTATTTT
>TRBJ2-5|TRBV29-1|few|.
CSVGVHTETQYF
TGCAGCGTTGGAGTCCACACGGAGACCCAGTACTTC
>TRBJ2-1|TRBV4-1|.|.
CASSRDEGGDTNEQFF
TGCGCCAGCAGCCGAGATGAAGGCGGGGATACTAATGAGCAGTTCTTC
>TRBJ2-1|TRBV6-1|.|.
CASSEVNRYNEQFF
TGTGCCAGCAGTGAAGTTAATAGGTACAATGAGCAGTTCTTC